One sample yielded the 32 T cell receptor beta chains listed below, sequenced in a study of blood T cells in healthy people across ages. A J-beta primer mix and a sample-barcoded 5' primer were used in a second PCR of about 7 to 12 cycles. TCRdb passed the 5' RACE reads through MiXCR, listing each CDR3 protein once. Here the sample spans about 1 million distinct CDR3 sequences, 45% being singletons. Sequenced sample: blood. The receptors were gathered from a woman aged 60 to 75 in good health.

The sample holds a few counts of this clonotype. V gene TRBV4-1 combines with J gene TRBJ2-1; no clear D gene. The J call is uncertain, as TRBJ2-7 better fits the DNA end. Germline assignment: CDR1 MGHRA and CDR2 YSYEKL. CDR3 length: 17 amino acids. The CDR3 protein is CASSQDRAHSSYNEQYF. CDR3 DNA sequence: TGCGCCAGCAGCCAAGATCGAGCTCATAGCTCCTACAATGAGCAGTACTTC.

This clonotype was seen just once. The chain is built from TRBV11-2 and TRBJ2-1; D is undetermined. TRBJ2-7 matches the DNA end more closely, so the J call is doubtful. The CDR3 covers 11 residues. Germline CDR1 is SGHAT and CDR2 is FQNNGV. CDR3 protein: CASSLPKEQYF. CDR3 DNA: TGTGCCAGCAGCTTACCTAAGGAGCAGTACTTC.

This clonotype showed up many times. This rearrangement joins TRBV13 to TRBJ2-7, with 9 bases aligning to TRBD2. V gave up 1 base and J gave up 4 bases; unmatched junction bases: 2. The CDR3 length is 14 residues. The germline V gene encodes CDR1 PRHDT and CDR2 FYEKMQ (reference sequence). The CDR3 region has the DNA TGTGCCAGCAGCTTAGCCCTAGCGGGATACGAGCAGTACTTC. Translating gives CASSLALAGYEQYF. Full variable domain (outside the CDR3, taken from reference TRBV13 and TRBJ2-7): AAGVIQSPRHLIKEKRETATLKCYPIPRHDTVYWYQQGPGQDPQFLISFYEKMQSDKGSIPDRFSAQQFSDYHSELNMSSLELGDSALYFCASSLALAGYEQYFGPGTRLTVT.

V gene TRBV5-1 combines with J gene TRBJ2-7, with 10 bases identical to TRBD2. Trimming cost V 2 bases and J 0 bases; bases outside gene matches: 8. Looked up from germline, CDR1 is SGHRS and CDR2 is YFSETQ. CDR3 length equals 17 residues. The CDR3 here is CASSFPTSGTPSYEQYF. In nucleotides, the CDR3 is TGCGCCAGCAGCTTCCCCACTAGCGGGACCCCCTCCTACGAGCAGTACTTC.

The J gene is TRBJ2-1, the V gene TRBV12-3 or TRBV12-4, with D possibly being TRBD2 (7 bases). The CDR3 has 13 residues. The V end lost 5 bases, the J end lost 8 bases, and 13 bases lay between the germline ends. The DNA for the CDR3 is TGTGCCAGCAGTCTGGGGGGGCCCGATGAGCAGTTCTTC. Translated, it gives CASSLGGPDEQFF.

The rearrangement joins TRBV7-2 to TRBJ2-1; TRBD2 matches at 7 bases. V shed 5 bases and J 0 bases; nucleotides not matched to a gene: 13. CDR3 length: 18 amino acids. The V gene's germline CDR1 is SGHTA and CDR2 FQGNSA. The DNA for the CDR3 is TGTGCCAGCAGCCCAAGAAGTAGGGGCGGGAGCTCCTACAATGAGCAGTTCTTC. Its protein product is CASSPRSRGGSSYNEQFF.

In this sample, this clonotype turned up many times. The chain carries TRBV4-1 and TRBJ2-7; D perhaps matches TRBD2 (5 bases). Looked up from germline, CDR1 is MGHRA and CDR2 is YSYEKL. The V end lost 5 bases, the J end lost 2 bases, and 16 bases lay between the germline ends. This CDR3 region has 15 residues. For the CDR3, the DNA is TGCGCCAGCAGCGCCCGGTTTGGCGGGCCCTACGAGCAGTACTTC. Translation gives CASSARFGGPYEQYF.

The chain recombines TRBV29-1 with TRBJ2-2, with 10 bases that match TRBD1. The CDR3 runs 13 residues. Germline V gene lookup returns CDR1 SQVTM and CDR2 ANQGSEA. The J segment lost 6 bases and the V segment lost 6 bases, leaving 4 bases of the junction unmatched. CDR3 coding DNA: TGCAGCGTGGGGGACAGGGGATCCGGGGAGCTGTTTTTT. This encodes CSVGDRGSGELFF.

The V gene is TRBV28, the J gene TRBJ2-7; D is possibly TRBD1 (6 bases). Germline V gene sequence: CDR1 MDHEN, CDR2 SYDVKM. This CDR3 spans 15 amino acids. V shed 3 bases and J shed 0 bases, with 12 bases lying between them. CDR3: CASSFPRGISYEQYF. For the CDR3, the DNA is TGTGCCAGCAGTTTCCCAAGGGGGATCTCCTACGAGCAGTACTTC.

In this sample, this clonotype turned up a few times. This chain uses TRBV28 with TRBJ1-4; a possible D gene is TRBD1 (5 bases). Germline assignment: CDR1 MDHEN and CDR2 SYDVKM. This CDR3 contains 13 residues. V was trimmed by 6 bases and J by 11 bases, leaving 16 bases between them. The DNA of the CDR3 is TGTGCCAGCAGCTCCAACCCGGGACTTAAACTGTTTTTT. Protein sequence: CASSSNPGLKLFF.

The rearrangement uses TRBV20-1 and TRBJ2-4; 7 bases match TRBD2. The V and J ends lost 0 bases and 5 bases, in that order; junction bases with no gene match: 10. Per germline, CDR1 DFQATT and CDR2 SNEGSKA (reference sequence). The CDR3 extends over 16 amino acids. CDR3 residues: CSARDDNWEGQNIQYF. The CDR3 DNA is TGCAGTGCTAGAGATGACAACTGGGAGGGCCAAAACATTCAGTACTTC.

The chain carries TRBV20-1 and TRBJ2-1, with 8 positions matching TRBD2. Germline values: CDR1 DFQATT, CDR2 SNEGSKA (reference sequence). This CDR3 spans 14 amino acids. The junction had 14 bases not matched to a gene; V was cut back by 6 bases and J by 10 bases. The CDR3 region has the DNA TGCAGTGCCAGCCGGGAGGGAGGGCAAGTGGAGCAGTTCTTC. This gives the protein CSASREGGQVEQFF.

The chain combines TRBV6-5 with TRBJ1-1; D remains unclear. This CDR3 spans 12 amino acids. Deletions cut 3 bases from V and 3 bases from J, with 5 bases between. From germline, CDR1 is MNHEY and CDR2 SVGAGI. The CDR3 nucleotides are TGTGCCAGCAGTTATGATTACACTGAAGCTTTCTTT. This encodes CASSYDYTEAFF.

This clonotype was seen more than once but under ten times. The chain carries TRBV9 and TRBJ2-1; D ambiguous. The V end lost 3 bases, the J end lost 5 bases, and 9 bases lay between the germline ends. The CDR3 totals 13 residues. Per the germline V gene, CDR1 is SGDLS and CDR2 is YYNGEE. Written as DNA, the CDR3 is TGTGCCAGCAGCGGAGAACAGAACAATGAGCAGTTCTTC. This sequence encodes CASSGEQNNEQFF.

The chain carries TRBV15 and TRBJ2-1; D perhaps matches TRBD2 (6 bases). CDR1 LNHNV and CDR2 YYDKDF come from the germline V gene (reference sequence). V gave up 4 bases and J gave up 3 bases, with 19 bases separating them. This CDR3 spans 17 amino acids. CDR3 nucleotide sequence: TGTGCCACCAGCACCTTGACTAGTGGAAGTTTCTACAATGAGCAGTTCTTC. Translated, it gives CATSTLTSGSFYNEQFF.

CDR3 DNA: TGCAGTGCTAGTACCGGGGGCACAGACGAGCAGTACTTC. This codes for CSASTGGTDEQYF. J is TRBJ2-7 and V is TRBV20-1; either TRBD1 or TRBD2 may supply D (6 bases each). Germline V gene data show CDR1 as DFQATT and CDR2 as SNEGSKA (reference sequence). The V gene lost 3 bases and the J gene lost 5 bases, with 14 bases spanning the gap. The CDR3 is made up of 13 amino acids.

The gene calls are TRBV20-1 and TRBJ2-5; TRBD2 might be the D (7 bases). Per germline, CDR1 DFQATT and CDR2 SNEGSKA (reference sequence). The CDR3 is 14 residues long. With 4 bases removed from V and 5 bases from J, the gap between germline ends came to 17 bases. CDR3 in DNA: TGCAGTGCTACTGGGGCGGGGGCCGAGGAGACCCAGTACTTC. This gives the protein CSATGAGAEETQYF.

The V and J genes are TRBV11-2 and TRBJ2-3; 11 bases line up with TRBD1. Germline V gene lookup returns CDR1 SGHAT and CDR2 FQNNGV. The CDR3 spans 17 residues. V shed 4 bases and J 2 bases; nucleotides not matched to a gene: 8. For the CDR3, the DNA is TGTGCCAGCAGCTCCCAGGACAGGGGGCCCTACACAGATACGCAGTATTTT. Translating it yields CASSSQDRGPYTDTQYF.

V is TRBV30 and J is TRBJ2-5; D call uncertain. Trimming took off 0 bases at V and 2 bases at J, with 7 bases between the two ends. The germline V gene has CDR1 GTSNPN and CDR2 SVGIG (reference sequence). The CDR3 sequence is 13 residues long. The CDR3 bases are TGTGCCTGGAGTGTACTGCTTCAAGAGACCCAGTACTTC. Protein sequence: CAWSVLLQETQYF.

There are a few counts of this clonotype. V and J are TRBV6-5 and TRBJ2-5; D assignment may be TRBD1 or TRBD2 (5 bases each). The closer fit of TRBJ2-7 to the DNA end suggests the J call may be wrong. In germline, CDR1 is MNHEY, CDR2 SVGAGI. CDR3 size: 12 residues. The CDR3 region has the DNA TGTGCCAGCGCTAGGACGAGGGGCGAGCAGTACTTC. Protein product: CASARTRGEQYF.

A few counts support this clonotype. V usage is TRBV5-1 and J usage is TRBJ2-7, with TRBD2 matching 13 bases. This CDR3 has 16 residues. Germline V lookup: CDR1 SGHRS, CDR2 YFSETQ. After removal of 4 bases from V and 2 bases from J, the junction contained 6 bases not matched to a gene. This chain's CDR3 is CASSMTSGRRTYEQYF. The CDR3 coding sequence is TGCGCCAGCAGCATGACTAGCGGGAGGAGGACCTACGAGCAGTACTTC.

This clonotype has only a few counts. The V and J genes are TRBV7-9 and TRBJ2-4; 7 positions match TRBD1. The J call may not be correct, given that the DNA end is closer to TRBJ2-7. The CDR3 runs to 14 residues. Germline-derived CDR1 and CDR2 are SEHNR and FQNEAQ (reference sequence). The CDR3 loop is CASSSGTDGYEQYF. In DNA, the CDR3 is TGTGCCAGCAGCTCCGGGACAGACGGCTACGAGCAGTACTTC.

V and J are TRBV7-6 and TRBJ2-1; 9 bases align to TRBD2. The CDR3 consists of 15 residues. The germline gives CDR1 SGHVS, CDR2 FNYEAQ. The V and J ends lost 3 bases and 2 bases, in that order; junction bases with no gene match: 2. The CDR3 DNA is TGTGCCAGCAGCTTTGCGGGAGGGACCTACAATGAGCAGTTCTTC. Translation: CASSFAGGTYNEQFF.

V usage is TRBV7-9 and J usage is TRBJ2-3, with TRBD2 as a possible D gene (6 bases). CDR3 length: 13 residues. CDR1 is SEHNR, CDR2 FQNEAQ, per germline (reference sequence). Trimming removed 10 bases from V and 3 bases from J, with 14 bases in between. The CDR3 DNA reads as TGTGCCATCTCCCTGAGCGGGACAGATACGCAGTATTTT. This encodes CAISLSGTDTQYF.

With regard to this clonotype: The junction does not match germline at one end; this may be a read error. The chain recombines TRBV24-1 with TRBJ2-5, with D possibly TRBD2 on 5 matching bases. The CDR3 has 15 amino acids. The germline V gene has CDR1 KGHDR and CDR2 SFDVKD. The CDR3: CVTSGGGVAQETQYF. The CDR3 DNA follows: TGTGTCACCAGTGGAGGAGGAGTGGCCCAAGAGACCCAGTACTTC.

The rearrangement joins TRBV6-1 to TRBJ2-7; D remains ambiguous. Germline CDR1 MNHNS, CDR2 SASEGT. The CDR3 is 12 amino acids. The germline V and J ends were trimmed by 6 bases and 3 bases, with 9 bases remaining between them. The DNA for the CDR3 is TGTGCCAGCAGGATCCTGGGCTACGAGCAGTACTTC. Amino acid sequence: CASRILGYEQYF.

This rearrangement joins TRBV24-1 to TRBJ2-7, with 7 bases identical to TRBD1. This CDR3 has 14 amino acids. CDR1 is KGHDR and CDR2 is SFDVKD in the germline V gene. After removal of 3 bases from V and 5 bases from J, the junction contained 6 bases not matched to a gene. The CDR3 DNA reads TGTGCCACCAGTGATCCGACAGGGTCCCACGAGCAGTACTTC. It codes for CATSDPTGSHEQYF.

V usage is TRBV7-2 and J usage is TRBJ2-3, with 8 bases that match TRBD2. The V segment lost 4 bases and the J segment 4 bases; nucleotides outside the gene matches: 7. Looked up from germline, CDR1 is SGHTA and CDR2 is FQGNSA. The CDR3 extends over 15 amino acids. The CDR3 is CASSYKAGDPDTQYF. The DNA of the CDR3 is TGTGCCAGCAGCTATAAAGCGGGGGACCCAGATACGCAGTATTTT.

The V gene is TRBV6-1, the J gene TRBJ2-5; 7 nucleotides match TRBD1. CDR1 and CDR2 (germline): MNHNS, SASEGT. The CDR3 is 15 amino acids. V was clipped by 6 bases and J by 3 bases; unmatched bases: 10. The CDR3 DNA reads TGTGCCAGCAGAAGAAAGGGACAGATAGAAGAGACCCAGTACTTC. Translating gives CASRRKGQIEETQYF.

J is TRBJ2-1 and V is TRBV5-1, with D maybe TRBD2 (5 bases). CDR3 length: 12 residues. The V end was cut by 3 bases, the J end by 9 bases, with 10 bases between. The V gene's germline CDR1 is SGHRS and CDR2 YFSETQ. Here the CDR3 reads CASSSEGPEQFF. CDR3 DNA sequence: TGCGCCAGCAGCTCAGAGGGCCCTGAGCAGTTCTTC.

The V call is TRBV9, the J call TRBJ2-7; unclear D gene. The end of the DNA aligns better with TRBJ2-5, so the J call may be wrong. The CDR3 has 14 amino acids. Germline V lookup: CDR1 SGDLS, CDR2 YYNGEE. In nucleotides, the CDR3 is TGTGCCAGCAGCGGAAGTGCCAGAGAAGAGACCCAGTACTTC. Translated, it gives CASSGSAREETQYF.

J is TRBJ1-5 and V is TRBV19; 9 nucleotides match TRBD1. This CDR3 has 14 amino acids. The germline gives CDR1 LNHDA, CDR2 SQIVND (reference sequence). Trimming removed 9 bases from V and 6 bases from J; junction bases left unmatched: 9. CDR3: CASKPGQGAQPQHF. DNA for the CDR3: TGTGCCAGCAAACCGGGACAGGGTGCTCAGCCCCAGCATTTT.